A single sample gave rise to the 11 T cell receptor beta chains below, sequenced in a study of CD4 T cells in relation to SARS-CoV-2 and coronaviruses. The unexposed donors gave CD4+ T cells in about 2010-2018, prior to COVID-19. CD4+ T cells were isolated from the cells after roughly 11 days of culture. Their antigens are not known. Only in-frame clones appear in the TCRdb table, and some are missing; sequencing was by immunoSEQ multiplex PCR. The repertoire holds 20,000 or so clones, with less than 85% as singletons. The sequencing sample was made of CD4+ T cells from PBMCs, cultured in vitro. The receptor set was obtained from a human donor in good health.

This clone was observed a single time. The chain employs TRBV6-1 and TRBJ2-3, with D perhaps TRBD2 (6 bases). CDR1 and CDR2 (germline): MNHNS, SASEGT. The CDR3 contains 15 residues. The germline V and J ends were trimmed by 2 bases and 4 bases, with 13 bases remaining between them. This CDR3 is CASSERERLADTQYF. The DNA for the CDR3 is TGTGCCAGCAGTGAACGGGAGAGGCTCGCAGATACGCAGTATTTT.

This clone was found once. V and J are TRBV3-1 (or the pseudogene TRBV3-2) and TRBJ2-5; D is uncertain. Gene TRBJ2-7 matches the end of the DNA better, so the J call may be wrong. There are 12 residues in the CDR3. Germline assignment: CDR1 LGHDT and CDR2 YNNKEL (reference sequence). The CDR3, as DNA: TGTGCCAGCAGCCAATTTGGCGGCGAGCAGTACTTC. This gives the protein CASSQFGGEQYF.

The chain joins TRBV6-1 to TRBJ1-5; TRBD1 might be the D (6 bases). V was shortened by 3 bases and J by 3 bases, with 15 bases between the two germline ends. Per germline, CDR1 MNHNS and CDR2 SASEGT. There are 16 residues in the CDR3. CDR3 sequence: CASSDWGGQSNQPQHF. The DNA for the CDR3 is TGTGCCAGCAGTGACTGGGGAGGACAGTCCAATCAGCCCCAGCATTTT.

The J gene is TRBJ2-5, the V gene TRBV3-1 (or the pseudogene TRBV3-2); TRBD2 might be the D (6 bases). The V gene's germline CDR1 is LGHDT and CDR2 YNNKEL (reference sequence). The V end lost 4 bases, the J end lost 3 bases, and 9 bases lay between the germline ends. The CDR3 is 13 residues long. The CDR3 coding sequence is TGTGCCAGCAGCCTTTGGAGGGAAGAGACCCAGTACTTC. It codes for CASSLWREETQYF.

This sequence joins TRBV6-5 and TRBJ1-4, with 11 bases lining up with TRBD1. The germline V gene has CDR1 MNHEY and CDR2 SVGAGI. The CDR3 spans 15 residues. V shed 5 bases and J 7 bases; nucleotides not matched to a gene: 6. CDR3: CASSHGTGGGEKLFF. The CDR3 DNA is TGTGCCAGCAGTCACGGGACAGGGGGAGGTGAAAAACTGTTTTTT.

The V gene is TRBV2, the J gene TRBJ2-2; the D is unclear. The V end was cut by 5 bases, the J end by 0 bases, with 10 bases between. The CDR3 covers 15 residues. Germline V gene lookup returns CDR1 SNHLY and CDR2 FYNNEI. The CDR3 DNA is TGTGCCAGCAGTCCAGACAACGCGAACACCGGGGAGCTGTTTTTT. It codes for CASSPDNANTGELFF.

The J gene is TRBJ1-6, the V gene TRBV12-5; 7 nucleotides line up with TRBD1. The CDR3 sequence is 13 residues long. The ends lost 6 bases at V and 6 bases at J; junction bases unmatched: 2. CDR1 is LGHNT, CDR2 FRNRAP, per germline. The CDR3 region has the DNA TGTGCTAGTGGCAGGGACAGTAATTCACCCCTCCACTTT. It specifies CASGRDSNSPLHF.

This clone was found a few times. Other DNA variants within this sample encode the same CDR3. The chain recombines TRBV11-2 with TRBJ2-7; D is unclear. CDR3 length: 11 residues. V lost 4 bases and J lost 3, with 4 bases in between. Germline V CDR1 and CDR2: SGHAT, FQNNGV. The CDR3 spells CASSSSYEQYF. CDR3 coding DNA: TGTGCCAGCAGCTCTAGCTACGAGCAGTACTTC.

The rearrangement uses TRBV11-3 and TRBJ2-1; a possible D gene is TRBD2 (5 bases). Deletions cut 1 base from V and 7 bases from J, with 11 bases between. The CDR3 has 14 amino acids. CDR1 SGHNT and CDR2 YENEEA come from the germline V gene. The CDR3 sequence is CASSLAGWNNEQFF. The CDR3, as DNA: TGTGCCAGCAGCTTAGCGGGATGGAATAATGAGCAGTTCTTC.

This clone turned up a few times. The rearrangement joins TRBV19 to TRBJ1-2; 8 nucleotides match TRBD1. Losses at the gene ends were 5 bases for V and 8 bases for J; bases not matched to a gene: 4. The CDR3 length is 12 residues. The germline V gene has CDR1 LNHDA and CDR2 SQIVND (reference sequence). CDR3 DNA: TGTGCCAGTAGTCAACAGGGGGGCGGCTACACCTTC. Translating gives CASSQQGGGYTF.

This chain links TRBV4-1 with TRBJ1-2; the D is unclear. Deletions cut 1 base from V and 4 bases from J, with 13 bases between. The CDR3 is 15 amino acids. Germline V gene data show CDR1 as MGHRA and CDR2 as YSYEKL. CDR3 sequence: CASSQGLFVIYGYTF. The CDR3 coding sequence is TGCGCCAGCAGCCAAGGTCTATTCGTAATCTATGGCTACACCTTC.